This T cell receptor beta chain was sequenced during a study of blood T cells in healthy people across ages. Study results and limitations: The long-lived group displayed more naive CD4+ cells, plus higher diversity, than the aged donors did.

The CDR3 consists of 17 residues. Germline CDR1 and CDR2: DFQATT and SNEGSKA (reference sequence). V trimming: 6 bases; J trimming: 5 bases; junction bases outside the gene matches: 16. The sample holds a few counts of this clonotype. Its specificity is not known. RNA extraction gave at least 5.5 micrograms of total RNA per sample. Primers used in a second PCR of about 6 to 11 cycles were a sample-barcoded 5' primer and a J-beta primer mix. TCRdb re-called the 5' RACE reads through MiXCR, storing one row per CDR3 protein. The sample holds about 570,000 distinct CDR3 sequences, 27% seen once. The sample consisted of blood. This chain uses TRBV20-1 with TRBJ1-1, with TRBD1 matching 12 bases. This TCR was sampled from a woman between 65 and 79 years old in good health. In nucleotides, the CDR3 is TGCAGTGCCCGCGGACCGGGACAGGGGGCAGGAAGTACTGAAGCTTTCTTT. It specifies CSARGPGQGAGSTEAFF.